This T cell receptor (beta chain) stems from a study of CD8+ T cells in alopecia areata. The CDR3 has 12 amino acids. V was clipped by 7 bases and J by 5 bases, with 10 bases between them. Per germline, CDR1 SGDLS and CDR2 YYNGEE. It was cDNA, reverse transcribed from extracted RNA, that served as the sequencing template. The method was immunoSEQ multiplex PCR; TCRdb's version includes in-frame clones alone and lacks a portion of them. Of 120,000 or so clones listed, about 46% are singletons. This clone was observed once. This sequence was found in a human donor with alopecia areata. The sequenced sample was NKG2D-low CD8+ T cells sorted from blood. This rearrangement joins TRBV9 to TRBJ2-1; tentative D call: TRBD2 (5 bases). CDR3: CASGGRDNEQFF. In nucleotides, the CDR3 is TGTGCCAGCGGAGGCCGAGACAATGAGCAGTTCTTC.